The next 18 T cell receptor beta chains were all read from a single sample in a study of shared clonotypes between healthy human individuals. The protocol was immunoSEQ multiplex PCR, while the TCRdb copy is restricted to in-frame clones and leaves out a portion. This table holds more than 500,000 clones, 95% to 96% found once. The specimen sequenced was naive CD4+ T cells sorted from blood. Subset: CD45RA+ positively selected. The receptors come from a woman aged 25 to 45 in good health.

The V call is TRBV6-1, the J call TRBJ2-7; 7 bases map to TRBD1. Unmatched junction bases numbered 14, after V lost 7 bases and J lost 5 bases. CDR3 length: 15 amino acids. CDR1 and CDR2 (germline): MNHNS, SASEGT. CDR3 nucleotides: TGTGCCAGCAACCCCACAGGGGTTACCGGCCACGAGCAGTACTTC. It encodes CASNPTGVTGHEQYF.

The gene calls are TRBV25-1 and TRBJ2-1; 10 bases are a match to TRBD2. V shed 5 bases and J 3 bases; nucleotides not matched to a gene: 7. The V gene's germline CDR1 is MGHDK and CDR2 SYGVNS. The CDR3 contains 16 residues. CDR3 coding DNA: TGTGCCAGCAGTCCCCTAGCGGGAGCCTTCTACAATGAGCAGTTCTTC. Residues: CASSPLAGAFYNEQFF.

This chain joins TRBV19 and TRBJ2-5; 9 positions match TRBD1. V was pared by 6 bases and J by 10 bases, with 15 bases of the junction left unmatched. The CDR3 is 15 amino acids. The germline gives CDR1 LNHDA, CDR2 SQIVND (reference sequence). The CDR3 sequence: CASSPLGTGLEGQYF. The CDR3 bases are TGTGCCAGTAGCCCCCTCGGGACAGGGCTGGAGGGCCAGTACTTC.

This clone was detected only once. The genes are TRBV6-5 and TRBJ2-7; D call uncertain. The CDR3 consists of 14 residues. With 7 bases removed from V and 2 bases from J, the gap between germline ends came to 15 bases. Germline CDR1 and CDR2: MNHEY and SVGAGI. CDR3 DNA: TGTGCCAGCAAAAAGGGCAGCAAGACCTACGAGCAGTACTTC. Protein: CASKKGSKTYEQYF.

This rearrangement joins TRBV21-1 to TRBJ2-3. TRBV21-1 is marked as a pseudogene. The CDR3 consists of 16 residues. The CDR3, as DNA: TGTGCCAGCAGCAACGTCCGGGACCCTGGAGCAGATACGCAGTATTTT. Translating gives CASSNVRDPGADTQYF.

This chain joins TRBV15 and TRBJ2-7; 12 bases line up with TRBD2. CDR3 length equals 16 residues. Germline loops: CDR1 LNHNV, CDR2 YYDKDF (reference sequence). The V gene end was trimmed by 0 bases and the J gene end by 4 bases; junction bases not matched to a gene: 4. Written as DNA, the CDR3 is TGTGCCACCAGCAGAGATCCGACTAGCGGGAGTTACGAGCAGTACTTC. Its protein is CATSRDPTSGSYEQYF.

The rearrangement links TRBV19 to TRBJ1-2; D not resolved. The length of the CDR3 is 13 residues. Trimming left V 1 base short and J 6 bases short, with 9 bases between. Germline CDR1 LNHDA, CDR2 SQIVND (reference sequence). The CDR3 DNA sequence: TGTGCCAGTAGTATAGCGGGAGGCGATGGCTACACCTTC. Residues: CASSIAGGDGYTF.

V is TRBV11-2 and J is TRBJ2-3; tentatively, D is TRBD1 (6 bases). Trimming removed 0 bases at V and 2 bases at J, with 9 bases between. The germline CDR1 and CDR2 sequences are SGHAT and FQNNGV. The length of the CDR3 is 15 residues. As DNA, the CDR3 is TGTGCCAGCAGCTTAGACAGGGGTCACACAGATACGCAGTATTTT. Translating it yields CASSLDRGHTDTQYF.

The chain carries TRBV7-9 and TRBJ2-7, with D unclear. The CDR3 is made up of 15 amino acids. V gave up 8 bases and J gave up 5 bases, with 22 bases separating them. CDR1 is SEHNR, CDR2 FQNEAQ, per germline (reference sequence). CDR3 sequence: CASADDLGIGDEQYF. CDR3 DNA sequence: TGTGCCAGCGCGGACGACCTAGGAATTGGGGACGAGCAGTACTTC.

V usage is TRBV14 and J usage is TRBJ1-4, with D tentatively TRBD1 (5 bases). This CDR3 region has 15 residues. Trimming removed 4 bases from V and 5 bases from J, with 14 bases in between. Germline V gene lookup returns CDR1 SGHDN and CDR2 FVKESK. The CDR3 reads CASSRAWRGNEKLFF. The CDR3 nucleotides read TGTGCCAGCAGCCGAGCGTGGCGGGGGAATGAAAAACTGTTTTTT.

The CDR3 here is CASSEEYRWGQETQYF. The CDR3, as DNA: TGTGCCAGCAGTGAAGAGTATCGCTGGGGTCAAGAGACCCAGTACTTC. The rearrangement uses TRBV6-1 and TRBJ2-5; D not resolved. V dropped 1 base and J dropped 2 bases, with 14 bases sitting between them. In germline, CDR1 is MNHNS, CDR2 SASEGT. The CDR3 consists of 16 residues.

The CDR3 DNA reads as TGTGCCAGCAGTTACTCTGCCGGGACAGGGGACTACGAGCAGTACTTC. Residues: CASSYSAGTGDYEQYF. This sequence joins TRBV6-5 and TRBJ2-7; 10 bases fit TRBD1. The CDR3 covers 16 residues. From germline, CDR1 is MNHEY and CDR2 SVGAGI. V was clipped by 0 bases and J by 3 bases; unmatched bases: 5.

This chain uses TRBV5-1 with TRBJ2-7; either TRBD1 or TRBD2 may fit D (5 bases each). Trimming took 4 bases from V and 5 from J, leaving 13 bases between them. Germline CDR1 reads SGHRS; CDR2 reads YFSETQ. This CDR3 region has 13 residues. The DNA for the CDR3 is TGCGCCAGCAGCCCCGGGACGCGCCACGAGCAGTACTTC. This sequence encodes CASSPGTRHEQYF.

The V call is TRBV28, the J call TRBJ2-7; D is unresolved. The length of the CDR3 is 12 residues. Germline V gene sequence: CDR1 MDHEN, CDR2 SYDVKM. Trimming removed 7 bases at V and 3 bases at J, with 10 bases between. The CDR3 bases are TGTGCCAGCATCGGCCGGGTCTACGAGCAGTACTTC. It codes for CASIGRVYEQYF.

The chain combines TRBV5-5 with TRBJ2-1; the D is unclear. This CDR3 is built from 14 residues. V dropped 4 bases and J dropped 2 bases, with 10 bases sitting between them. CDR1 is SGHKS and CDR2 is YYEKEE in the germline V gene (reference sequence). For the CDR3, the DNA is TGTGCCAGCAGCATCCTGGGGACCTACAATGAGCAGTTCTTC. Protein: CASSILGTYNEQFF.

The rearrangement links TRBV7-9 to TRBJ2-5; TRBD2 agrees at 8 bases. V gave up 1 base and J gave up 4 bases; unmatched junction bases: 8. The CDR3 extends over 16 amino acids. Germline-derived CDR1 and CDR2 are SEHNR and FQNEAQ (reference sequence). CDR3 in amino acids: CASSLGAGAWGETQYF. The CDR3 bases are TGTGCCAGCAGCTTAGGAGCGGGGGCCTGGGGAGAGACCCAGTACTTC.

A word on this clone: At one end the junction does not follow the germline gene, possibly because of a read error. The rearrangement joins TRBV18 to TRBJ2-1; D remains ambiguous. CDR1 and CDR2 from the germline V gene are KGHSH and LQKENI. There are 14 residues in the CDR3. CDR3 in DNA: TGTGCCAGCTCCCCTTCTCAGTCCTCCAATGAGCAGTTCTTC. Protein sequence: CASSPSQSSNEQFF.

This rearrangement joins TRBV6-5 to TRBJ2-1; TRBD1 agrees at 7 bases. The CDR3 is 15 amino acids. Germline CDR1 and CDR2: MNHEY and SVGAGI. Trimming removed 4 bases from V and 0 bases from J; junction bases left unmatched: 3. The CDR3 DNA follows: TGTGCCAGCAGTTGGGACAGTAGCTCCTACAATGAGCAGTTCTTC. Translated: CASSWDSSSYNEQFF.